This T cell receptor (beta chain) was identified in a study of T-cell reconstitution after alpha-beta-depleted transplantation in children. Study outcomes and limitations: One year post-transplant, T-cell counts and diversity were largely derived from T cells produced anew.

Points on this clonotype: Its antigen is not identified.

TCRbeta library preparation incorporated unique molecular identifiers. MiXCR was run by TCRdb on the PCR reads, yielding one entry per CDR3 protein. Among about a million distinct CDR3 sequences, roughly 29% were seen once, and the ten largest hold 28%. The V and J ends lost 8 bases and 2 bases respectively, with 17 bases between them. This CDR3 is built from 15 residues. The material sequenced was PBMCs, mostly from graft donor cells, taken 360 days after TCRalphabeta/CD19-depleted stem cell transplant. The genes are TRBV5-3 and TRBJ2-1; D unresolved. TRBV5-3 is sorted into the ORF group, with uncertain function. The sequence came from a boy under two years old who had a stem cell transplant for SCID, so the T cells may come from the graft donor. DNA for the CDR3: TGTGCCAGGGGCCCTGGACGCCTAACCTACAATGAGCAGTTCTTC. The encoded protein is CARGPGRLTYNEQFF.